This T cell receptor (beta chain) comes out of a study of neoadjuvant anti-PD-1 for oral cavity cancer. Trimming took off 5 bases at V and 0 bases at J, with 8 bases between the two ends. This CDR3 contains 13 residues. CDR1 and CDR2 (germline): SGHNT, YYREEE (reference sequence). A remark on this clone: Its antigen is still unknown.

The method was immunoSEQ multiplex PCR; TCRdb's version includes in-frame clones alone and lacks a portion of them. Seen here are 30,000 to 40,000 clones, just under 90% observed once, and the top ten hold roughly 3.6%. The study, taken as a whole, reports: Pretreatment Treg/Th17 ratio correlated inversely with post-treatment tumor clonality.

The clonotype was recovered from a person aged 35-80 years with oral cavity squamous cell carcinoma. The sequences come from PBMCs, collected before nivolumab (anti-PD-1) treatment. The chain joins TRBV5-4 to TRBJ1-1; D gene ambiguous. The chain's CDR3 is CASRRIVNTEAFF. The CDR3 nucleotides read TGTGCCAGCAGGCGCATTGTGAACACTGAAGCTTTCTTT.